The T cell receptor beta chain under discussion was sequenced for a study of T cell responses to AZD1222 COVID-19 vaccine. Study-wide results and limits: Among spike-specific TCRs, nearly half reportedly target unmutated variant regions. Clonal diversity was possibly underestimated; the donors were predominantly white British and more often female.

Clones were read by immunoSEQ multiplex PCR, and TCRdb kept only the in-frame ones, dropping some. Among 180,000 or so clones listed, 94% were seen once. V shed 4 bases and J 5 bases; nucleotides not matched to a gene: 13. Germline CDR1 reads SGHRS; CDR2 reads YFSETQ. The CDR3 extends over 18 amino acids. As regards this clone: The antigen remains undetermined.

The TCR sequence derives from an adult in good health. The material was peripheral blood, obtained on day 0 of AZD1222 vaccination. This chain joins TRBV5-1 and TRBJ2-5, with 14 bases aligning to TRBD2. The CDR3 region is CASSPGPTSGRVGETQYF. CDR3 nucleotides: TGCGCCAGCAGCCCCGGACCGACTAGCGGGAGGGTCGGGGAGACCCAGTACTTC.